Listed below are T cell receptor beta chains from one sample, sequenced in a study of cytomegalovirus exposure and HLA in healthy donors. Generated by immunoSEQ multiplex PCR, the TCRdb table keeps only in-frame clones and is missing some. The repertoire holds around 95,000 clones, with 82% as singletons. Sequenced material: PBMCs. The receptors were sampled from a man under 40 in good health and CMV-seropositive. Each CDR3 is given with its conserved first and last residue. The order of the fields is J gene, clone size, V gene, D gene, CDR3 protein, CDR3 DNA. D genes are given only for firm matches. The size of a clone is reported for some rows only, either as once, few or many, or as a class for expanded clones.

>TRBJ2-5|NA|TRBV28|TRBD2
CASSSLGLAGTFGETQYF
TGTGCCAGCAGTTCCCTCGGACTAGCGGGTACCTTCGGAGAGACCCAGTACTTC
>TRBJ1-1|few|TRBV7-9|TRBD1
CASSPPRQGEAFF
TGTGCCAGCAGCCCGCCAAGACAGGGTGAGGCTTTCTTT
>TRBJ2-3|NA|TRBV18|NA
CASSPPVGADTQYF
TGTGCCAGCTCACCACCGGTAGGGGCAGATACGCAGTATTTT
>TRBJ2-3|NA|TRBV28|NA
CASSLVSTFTDTQYF
TGTGCCAGCAGTTTGGTTAGTACTTTCACAGATACGCAGTATTTT
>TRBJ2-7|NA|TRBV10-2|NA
CASTLTGEQYF
TGCGCCAGCACTTTGACAGGCGAGCAGTACTTC
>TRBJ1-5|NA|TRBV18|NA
CASSPRGDQPQHF
TGTGCCAGCTCACCTCGGGGGGATCAGCCCCAGCATTTT
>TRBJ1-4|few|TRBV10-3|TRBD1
CAISEPGQGISEKLFF
TGTGCCATCAGTGAGCCAGGACAGGGGATAAGTGAAAAACTGTTTTTT
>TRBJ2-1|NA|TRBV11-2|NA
CASSEGKEQFF
TGTGCCAGCAGCGAGGGTAAGGAGCAGTTCTTC
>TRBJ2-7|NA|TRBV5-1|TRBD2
CASSSSGTPYEQYF
TGCGCCAGCAGCTCTAGCGGGACTCCCTACGAGCAGTACTTC
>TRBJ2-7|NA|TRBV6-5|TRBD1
CASSYPRTGGSYEQYF
TGTGCCAGCAGTTACCCCCGGACAGGGGGGTCCTACGAGCAGTACTTC
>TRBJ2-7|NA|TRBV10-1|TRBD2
CASSETSGRGEQYF
TGCGCCAGCAGTGAGACTAGCGGGAGGGGCGAGCAGTACTTC
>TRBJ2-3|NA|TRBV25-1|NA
CASSEVSPHSTDTQYF
TGTGCCAGCAGTGAAGTGTCCCCACATAGCACAGATACGCAGTATTTT
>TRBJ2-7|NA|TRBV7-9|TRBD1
CASSFGQGATYEQYF
TGTGCCAGCAGCTTCGGACAGGGGGCGACCTACGAGCAGTACTTC
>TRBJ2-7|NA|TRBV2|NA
CASSATGSGEQYF
TGTGCCAGCAGCGCGACGGGGTCGGGCGAGCAGTACTTC
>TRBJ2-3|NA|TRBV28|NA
CASSLDYFDGTDTQYF
TGTGCCAGCAGCCTGGACTATTTTGATGGCACAGATACGCAGTATTTT
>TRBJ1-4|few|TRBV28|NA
CASKGVGKLFF
TGTGCCAGCAAGGGGGTCGGAAAACTGTTTTTT
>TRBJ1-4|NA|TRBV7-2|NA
CASSLEDSYYNEKLFF
TGTGCCAGCAGCTTAGAGGACAGCTACTATAATGAAAAACTGTTTTTT
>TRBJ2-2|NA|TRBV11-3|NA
CASSLSSGSNTGELFF
TGTGCCAGCAGCTTAAGTAGTGGTTCGAACACCGGGGAGCTGTTTTTT
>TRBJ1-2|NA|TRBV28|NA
CASSLGLKSYGYTF
TGTGCCAGCAGTTTAGGTCTGAAGAGCTATGGCTACACCTTC
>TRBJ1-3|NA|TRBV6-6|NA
CASSLDSISGNTIYF
TGTGCCAGCAGTTTAGACTCCATCTCTGGAAACACCATATATTTT
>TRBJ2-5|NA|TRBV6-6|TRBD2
CASRASGRVETQYF
TGTGCCAGCAGGGCTAGCGGGAGGGTTGAGACCCAGTACTTC
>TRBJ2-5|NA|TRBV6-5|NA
CASSSLDGGTQYF
TGTGCCAGCAGTTCACTAGACGGTGGGACCCAGTACTTC
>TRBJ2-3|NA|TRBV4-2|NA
CASSQKSGTSTDTQYF
TGTGCCAGCAGCCAAAAGAGCGGAACTTCCACAGATACGCAGTATTTT
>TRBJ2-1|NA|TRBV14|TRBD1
CASSPTWTGGTEQFF
TGTGCCAGCAGCCCGACTTGGACAGGGGGAACTGAGCAGTTCTTC
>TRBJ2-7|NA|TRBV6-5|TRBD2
CASRPSGSSYEQYF
TGTGCCAGCAGGCCTAGCGGGAGTTCCTACGAGCAGTACTTC
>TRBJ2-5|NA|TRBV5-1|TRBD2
CASSPSRLTSGSVLETQYF
TGCGCCAGCAGCCCCTCCCGACTGACTAGCGGGAGTGTGTTGGAGACCCAGTACTTC